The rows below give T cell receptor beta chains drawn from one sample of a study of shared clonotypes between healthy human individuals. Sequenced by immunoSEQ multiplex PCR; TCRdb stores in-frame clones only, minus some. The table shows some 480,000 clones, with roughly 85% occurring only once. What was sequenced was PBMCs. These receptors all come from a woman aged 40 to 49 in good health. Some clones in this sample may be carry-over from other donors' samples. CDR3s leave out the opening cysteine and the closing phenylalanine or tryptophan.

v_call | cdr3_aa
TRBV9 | ASSAQGAQPYGYT
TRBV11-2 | ASSFIAGSTYEQY
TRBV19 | ASSIGTLQY
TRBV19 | ASSRTSFNQETQY
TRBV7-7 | ASSPLAGGVPGELF
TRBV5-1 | ASSLLADTDTQY
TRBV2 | ASSERWEGNEQF
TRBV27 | ASSLWRENTEAF
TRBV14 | ASSQYKNIQY
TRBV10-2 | ASSLTSGLYEQY
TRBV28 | ASHYYDQGQGEYHPQH
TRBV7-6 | ASSPQPDRPNGYT
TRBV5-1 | ASSSDRRNTEAF
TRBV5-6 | ASSPALASQTQY
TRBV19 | ASKRTGVFNQPQH
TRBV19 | ASSSSVDQPQH
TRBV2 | ASSAQQENEQF
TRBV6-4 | ASSPDGDYGYT
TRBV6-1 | ASRRQGGTYEQY
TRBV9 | ASSRGVRQGSQY
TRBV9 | ASSVTSGNTGELF
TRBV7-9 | ASSLAVNTEAS
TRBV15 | ATSRAYRADTQY
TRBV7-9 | ASSLEASEVYNEQF
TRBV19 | ASSPRGTGYT
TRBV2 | ASSLGLAADTQY
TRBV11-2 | ASSLDLAPTYNEQF
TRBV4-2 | ASSQQASGSGEQY
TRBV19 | ASSTPGLANEQY
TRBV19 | ASKPGPSSYEQY
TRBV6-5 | ASSPGRGTEAF
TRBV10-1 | ASIVCRDRDHTEAF
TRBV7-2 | ASSLGAADTQY
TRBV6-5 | ASRRGLSPGELF
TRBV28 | ASSPRLAAYEQY
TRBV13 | ASSLRDSHEKLF
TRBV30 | AWSRITEAF
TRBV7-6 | ASSTYSGIYDNEQF
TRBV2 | ASSQGETQY
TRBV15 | ATSRGAGLAYNEQF
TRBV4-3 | ASSPVFWNEKLF
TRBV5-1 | ASSTGQLNTEAF
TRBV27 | ASSKDTRGHYNEQF
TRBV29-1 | SVGGYNEQF
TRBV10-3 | AISTGTGNTEAF
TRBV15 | ATSSRLALTEAF